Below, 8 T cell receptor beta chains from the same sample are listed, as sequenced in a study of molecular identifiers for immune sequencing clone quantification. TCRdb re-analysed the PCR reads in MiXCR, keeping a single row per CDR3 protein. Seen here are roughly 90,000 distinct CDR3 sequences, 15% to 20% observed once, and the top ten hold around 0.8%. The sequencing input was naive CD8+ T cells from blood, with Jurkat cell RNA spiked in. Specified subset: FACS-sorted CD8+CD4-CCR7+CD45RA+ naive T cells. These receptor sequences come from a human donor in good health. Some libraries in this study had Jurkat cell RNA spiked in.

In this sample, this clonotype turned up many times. The CDR3 spells CSARDPETSEYEQYF. The CDR3 DNA sequence: TGCAGTGCTAGAGATCCCGAGACTAGCGAGTACGAGCAGTACTTC. The chain employs TRBV20-1 and TRBJ2-7; 8 bases agree with TRBD2. Germline V gives CDR1 DFQATT, CDR2 SNEGSKA (reference sequence). Germline trimming cut 0 bases from V and 4 bases from J; bases unmatched to any gene: 8. The CDR3 loop spans 15 amino acids.

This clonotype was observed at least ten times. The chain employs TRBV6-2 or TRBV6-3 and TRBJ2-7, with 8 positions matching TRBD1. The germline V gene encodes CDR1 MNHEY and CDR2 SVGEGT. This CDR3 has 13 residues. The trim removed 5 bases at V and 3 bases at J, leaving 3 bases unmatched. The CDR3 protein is CASSADRDYEQYF. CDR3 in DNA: TGTGCCAGCAGTGCGGACAGGGACTACGAGCAGTACTTC.

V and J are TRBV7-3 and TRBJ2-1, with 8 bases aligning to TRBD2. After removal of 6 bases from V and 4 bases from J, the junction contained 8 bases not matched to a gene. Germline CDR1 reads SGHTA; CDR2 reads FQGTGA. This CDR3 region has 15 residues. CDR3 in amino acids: CASSHTSGTYNEQFF. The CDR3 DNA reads TGTGCCAGCAGTCATACTAGCGGAACATACAATGAGCAGTTCTTC.

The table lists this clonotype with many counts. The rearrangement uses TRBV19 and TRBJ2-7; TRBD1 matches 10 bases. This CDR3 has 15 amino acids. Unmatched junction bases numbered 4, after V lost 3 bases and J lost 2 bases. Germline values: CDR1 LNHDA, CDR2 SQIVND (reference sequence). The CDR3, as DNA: TGTGCCAGTAGTATGGGACAGGGGCTCGCCTACGAGCAGTACTTC. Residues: CASSMGQGLAYEQYF. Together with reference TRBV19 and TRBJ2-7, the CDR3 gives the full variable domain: DGGITQSPKYLFRKEGQNVTLSCEQNLNHDAMYWYRQDPGQGLRLIYYSQIVNDFQKGDIAEGYSVSREKKESFPLTVTSAQKNPTAFYLCASSMGQGLAYEQYFGPGTRLTVT.

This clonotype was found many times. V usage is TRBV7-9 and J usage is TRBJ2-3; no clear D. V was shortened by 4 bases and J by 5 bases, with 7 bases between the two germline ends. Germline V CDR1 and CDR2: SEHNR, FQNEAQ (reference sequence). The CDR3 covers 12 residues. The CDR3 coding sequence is TGTGCCAGCAGCTCTCATTTAGATACGCAGTATTTT. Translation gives CASSSHLDTQYF.

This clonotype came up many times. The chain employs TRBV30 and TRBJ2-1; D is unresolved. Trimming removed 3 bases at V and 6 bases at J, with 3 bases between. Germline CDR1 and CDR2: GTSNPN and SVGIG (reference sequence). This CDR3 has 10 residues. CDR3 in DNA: TGTGCCTGGAGCAGCAATGAGCAGTTCTTC. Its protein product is CAWSSNEQFF.

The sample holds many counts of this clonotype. CDR3 sequence reads: CASSPPLAGGRQETQYF. The CDR3 region has the DNA TGTGCCAGCTCACCACCATTAGCGGGGGGACGACAAGAGACCCAGTACTTC. The genes are TRBV18 and TRBJ2-5; 10 bases align to TRBD2. The CDR3 sequence is 17 residues long. Trimming took 0 bases from V and 2 from J; bases not matched to a gene: 6. Germline V gene sequence: CDR1 KGHSH, CDR2 LQKENI.

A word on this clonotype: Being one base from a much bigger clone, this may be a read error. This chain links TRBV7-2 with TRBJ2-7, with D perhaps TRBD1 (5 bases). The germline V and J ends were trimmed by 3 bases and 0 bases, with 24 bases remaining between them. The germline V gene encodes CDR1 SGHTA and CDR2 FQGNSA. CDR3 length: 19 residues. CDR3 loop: CASSFYRSFRTTYSYEQYF. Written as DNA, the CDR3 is TGTGCCAGCAGCTTTTACAGGAGTTTCCGGACCACATACTCCTACGAGCAGTACTTC.